This T cell receptor beta chain was captured by sequencing in a study of regulatory T cells in long-lasting Graves disease. Noted time point: newly diagnosed GD, antithyroid drugs for less than 3 months. PBMC-extracted RNA yielded the TCR library. In germline, CDR1 is SGHTA, CDR2 FQGNSA. J was trimmed by 1 base and V by 5 bases; bases with no gene match: 8. The CDR3 sequence is 15 residues long. CDR3 regions were amplified by Arm-PCR using iRepertoire HTBI primers to build TCR beta libraries. TCRdb processed the multiplex PCR reads anew with MiXCR; each CDR3 protein has one entry. The sample holds hundreds of thousands of distinct CDR3 sequences, over 15% seen once. Only a few counts were recorded for this clonotype. The sample was also linked to a second study, of T cells in Graves' hyperthyroidism and ophthalmopathy.

The rearrangement links TRBV7-2 to TRBJ2-7, with 7 nucleotides matching TRBD1. The TCR sequence derives from a man in his forties or fifties with Graves disease. This specimen consisted of peripheral blood mononuclear cells (PBMCs), obtained at new diagnosis, from a patient treated with antithyroid drugs. The CDR3 protein is CASSHHGTVSYEQYF. The CDR3 DNA reads TGTGCCAGCAGCCACCACGGGACAGTTTCCTACGAGCAGTACTTC.